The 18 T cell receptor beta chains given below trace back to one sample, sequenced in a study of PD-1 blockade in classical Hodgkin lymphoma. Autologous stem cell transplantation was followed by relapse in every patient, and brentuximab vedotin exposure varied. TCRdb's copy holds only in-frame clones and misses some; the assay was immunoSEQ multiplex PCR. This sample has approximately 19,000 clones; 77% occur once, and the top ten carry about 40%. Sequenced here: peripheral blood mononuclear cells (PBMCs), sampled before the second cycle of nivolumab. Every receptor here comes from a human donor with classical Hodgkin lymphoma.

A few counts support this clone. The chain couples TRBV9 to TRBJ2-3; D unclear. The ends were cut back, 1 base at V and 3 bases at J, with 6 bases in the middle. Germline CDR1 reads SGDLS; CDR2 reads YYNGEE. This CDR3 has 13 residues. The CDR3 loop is CASSVRMTDTQYF. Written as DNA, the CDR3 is TGTGCCAGCAGCGTAAGGATGACAGATACGCAGTATTTT.

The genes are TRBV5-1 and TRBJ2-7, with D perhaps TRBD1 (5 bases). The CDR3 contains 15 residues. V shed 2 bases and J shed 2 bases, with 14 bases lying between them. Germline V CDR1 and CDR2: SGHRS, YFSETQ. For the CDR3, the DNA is TGCGCCAGCAGCTTTTTGACAGACTCGACCTACGAGCAGTACTTC. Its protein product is CASSFLTDSTYEQYF.

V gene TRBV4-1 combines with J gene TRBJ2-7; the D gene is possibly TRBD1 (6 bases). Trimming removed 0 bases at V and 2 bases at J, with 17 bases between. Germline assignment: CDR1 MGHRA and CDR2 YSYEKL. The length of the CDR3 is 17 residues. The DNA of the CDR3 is TGCGCCAGCAGCCAAGAACTACAGTCGGACAGAACCTACGAGCAGTACTTC. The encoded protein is CASSQELQSDRTYEQYF.

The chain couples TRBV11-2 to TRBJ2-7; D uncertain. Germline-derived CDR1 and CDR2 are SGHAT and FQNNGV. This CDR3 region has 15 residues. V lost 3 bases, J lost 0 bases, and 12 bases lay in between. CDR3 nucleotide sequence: TGTGCCAGCAGCTTTTCCGGCGGCCTCTCCTACGAGCAGTACTTC. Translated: CASSFSGGLSYEQYF.

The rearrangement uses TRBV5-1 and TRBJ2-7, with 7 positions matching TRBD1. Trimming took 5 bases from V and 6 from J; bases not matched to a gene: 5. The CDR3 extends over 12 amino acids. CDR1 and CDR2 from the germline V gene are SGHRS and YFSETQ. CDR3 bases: TGCGCCAGCAGGAGGACAGGCTCCGAGCAGTACTTC. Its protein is CASRRTGSEQYF.

The CDR3 protein is CASIGPGQGDYGYTF. Here the CDR3 DNA reads TGTGCCAGTATCGGACCGGGACAGGGGGACTATGGCTACACCTTC. V usage is TRBV19 and J usage is TRBJ1-2, with 11 bases that match TRBD1. V lost 7 bases to trimming and J lost 3 bases; unmatched junction nucleotides: 7. This CDR3 contains 15 residues. Germline CDR1 LNHDA, CDR2 SQIVND (reference sequence).

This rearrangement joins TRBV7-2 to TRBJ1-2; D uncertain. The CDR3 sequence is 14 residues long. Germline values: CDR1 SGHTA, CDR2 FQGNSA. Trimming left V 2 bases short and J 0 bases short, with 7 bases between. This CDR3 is CASSLQQANYGYTF. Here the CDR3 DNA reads TGTGCCAGCAGCTTACAACAAGCTAACTATGGCTACACCTTC.

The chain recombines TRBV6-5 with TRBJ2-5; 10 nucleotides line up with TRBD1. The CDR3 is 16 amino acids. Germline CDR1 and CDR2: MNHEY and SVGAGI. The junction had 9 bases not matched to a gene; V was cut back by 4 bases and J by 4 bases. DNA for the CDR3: TGTGCCAGCAGTTCCCGGGACAGGGGAGGTGGAGAGACCCAGTACTTC. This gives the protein CASSSRDRGGGETQYF.

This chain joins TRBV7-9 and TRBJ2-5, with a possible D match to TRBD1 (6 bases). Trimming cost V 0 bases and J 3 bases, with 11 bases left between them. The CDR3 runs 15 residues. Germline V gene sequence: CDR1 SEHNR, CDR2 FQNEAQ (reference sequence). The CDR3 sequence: CASSLAGTSKETQYF. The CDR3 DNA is TGTGCCAGCAGCTTAGCGGGGACATCCAAAGAGACCCAGTACTTC.

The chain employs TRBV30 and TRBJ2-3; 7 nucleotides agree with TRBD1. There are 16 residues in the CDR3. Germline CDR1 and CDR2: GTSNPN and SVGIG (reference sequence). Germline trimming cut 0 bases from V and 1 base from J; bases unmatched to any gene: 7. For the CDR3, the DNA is TGTGCCTGGAGTGTACAAGGGGGCGCACGCACAGATACGCAGTATTTT. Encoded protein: CAWSVQGGARTDTQYF. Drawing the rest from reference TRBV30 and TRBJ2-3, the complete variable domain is SQTIHQWPATLVQPVGSPLSLECTVEGTSNPNLYWYRQAAGRGLQLLFYSVGIGQISSEVPQNLSASRPQDRQFILSSKKLLLSDSGFYLCAWSVQGGARTDTQYFGPGTRLTVL.

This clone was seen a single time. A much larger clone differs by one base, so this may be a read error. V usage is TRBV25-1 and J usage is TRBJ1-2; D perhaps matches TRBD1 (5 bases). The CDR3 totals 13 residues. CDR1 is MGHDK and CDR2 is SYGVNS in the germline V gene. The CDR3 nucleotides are TGTGCCAACAGTGAAGAAGGGGTCTATGGCTACACCTTC. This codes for CANSEEGVYGYTF.

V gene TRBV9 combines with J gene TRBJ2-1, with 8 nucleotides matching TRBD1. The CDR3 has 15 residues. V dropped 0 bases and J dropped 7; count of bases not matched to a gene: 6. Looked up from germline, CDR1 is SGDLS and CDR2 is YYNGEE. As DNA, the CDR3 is TGTGCCAGCAGCGTAGGGCAGGGGGCTTGGAATGAGCAGTTCTTC. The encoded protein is CASSVGQGAWNEQFF.

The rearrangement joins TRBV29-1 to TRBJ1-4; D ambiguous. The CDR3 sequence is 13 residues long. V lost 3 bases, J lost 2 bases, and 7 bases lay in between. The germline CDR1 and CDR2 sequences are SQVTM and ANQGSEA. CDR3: CSVDAGTNEKLFF. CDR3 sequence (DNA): TGCAGCGTTGACGCGGGCACTAATGAAAAACTGTTTTTT.

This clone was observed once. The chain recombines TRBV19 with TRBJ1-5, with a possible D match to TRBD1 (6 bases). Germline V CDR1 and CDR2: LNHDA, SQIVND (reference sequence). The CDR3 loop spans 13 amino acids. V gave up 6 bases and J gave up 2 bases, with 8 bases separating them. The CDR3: CASRDSRNQPQHF. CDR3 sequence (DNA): TGTGCCAGTAGGGACAGTCGCAATCAGCCCCAGCATTTT.

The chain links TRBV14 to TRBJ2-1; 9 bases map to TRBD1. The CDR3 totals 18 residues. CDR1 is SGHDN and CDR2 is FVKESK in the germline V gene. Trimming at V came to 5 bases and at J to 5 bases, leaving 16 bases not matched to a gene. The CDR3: CASSSIPGTGQGDNEQFF. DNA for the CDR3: TGTGCCAGCAGCTCCATACCTGGGACAGGGCAAGGGGACAATGAGCAGTTCTTC.

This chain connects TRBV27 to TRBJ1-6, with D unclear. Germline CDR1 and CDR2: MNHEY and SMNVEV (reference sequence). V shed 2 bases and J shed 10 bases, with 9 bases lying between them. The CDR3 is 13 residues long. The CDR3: CASSLGGRSPLHF. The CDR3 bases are TGTGCCAGCAGTTTAGGTGGGAGGTCACCCCTCCACTTT.

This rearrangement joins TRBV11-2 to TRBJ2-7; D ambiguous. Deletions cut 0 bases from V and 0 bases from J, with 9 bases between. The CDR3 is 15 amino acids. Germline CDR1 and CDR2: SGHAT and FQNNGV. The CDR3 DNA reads TGTGCCAGCAGCTTAGATACGGACCCCTCCTACGAGCAGTACTTC. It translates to CASSLDTDPSYEQYF.

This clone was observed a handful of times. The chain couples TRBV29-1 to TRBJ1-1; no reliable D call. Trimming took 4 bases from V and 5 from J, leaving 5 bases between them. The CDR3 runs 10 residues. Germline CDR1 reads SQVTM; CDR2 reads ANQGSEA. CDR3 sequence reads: CSVGGTEAFF. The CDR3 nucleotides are TGCAGCGTTGGGGGTACTGAAGCTTTCTTT.